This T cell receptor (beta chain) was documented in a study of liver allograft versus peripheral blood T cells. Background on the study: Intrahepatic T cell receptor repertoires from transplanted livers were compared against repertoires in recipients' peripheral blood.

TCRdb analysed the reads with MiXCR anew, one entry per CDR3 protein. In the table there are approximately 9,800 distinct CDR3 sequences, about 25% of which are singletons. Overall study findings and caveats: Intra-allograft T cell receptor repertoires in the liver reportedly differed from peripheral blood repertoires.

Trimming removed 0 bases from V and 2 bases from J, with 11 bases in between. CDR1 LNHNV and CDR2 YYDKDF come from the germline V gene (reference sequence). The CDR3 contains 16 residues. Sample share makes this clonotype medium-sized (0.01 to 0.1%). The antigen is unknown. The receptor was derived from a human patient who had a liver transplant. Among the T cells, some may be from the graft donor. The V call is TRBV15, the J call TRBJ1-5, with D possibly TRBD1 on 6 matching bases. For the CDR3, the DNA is TGTGCCACCAGCAGAGAAGCAGGGGCAGGCAATCAGCCCCAGCATTTT. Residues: CATSREAGAGNQPQHF.